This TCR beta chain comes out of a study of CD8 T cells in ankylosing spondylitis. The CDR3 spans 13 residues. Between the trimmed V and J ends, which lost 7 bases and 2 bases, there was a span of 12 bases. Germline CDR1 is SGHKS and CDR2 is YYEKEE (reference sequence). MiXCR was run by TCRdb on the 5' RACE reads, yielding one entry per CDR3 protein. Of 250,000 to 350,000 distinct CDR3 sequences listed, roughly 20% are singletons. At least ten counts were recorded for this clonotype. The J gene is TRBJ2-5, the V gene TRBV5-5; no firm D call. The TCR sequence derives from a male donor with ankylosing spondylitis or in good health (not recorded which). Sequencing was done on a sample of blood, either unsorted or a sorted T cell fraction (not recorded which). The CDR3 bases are TGTGCCAGCCTGACTTCCCCTCAAGAGACCCAGTACTTC. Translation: CASLTSPQETQYF. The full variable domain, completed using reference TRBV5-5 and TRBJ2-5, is DAGVTQSPTHLIKTRGQQVTLRCSPISGHKSVSWYQQVLGQGPQFIFQYYEKEERGRGNFPDRFSARQFPNYSSELNVNALLLGDSALYLCASLTSPQETQYFGPGTRLLVL.